This record covers a single TCR beta chain. V lost 1 base and J lost 4, with 9 bases in between. Germline values: CDR1 LGHNA, CDR2 YNFKEQ. The CDR3 contains 14 residues. This sample is drawn from a study of blood T cell repertoires in COVID-19. Study details: The samples span acute and convalescent COVID-19 from the United States, Italy and Spain. Sources were T cells, B-cell-depleted T cells, or PBMCs; the material itself was cDNA or gDNA.

In the original analysis: Counts of nucleated cells, estimated from reference gene primer amplification, were obtained. Only in-frame clones appear in the TCRdb table, and some are missing; sequencing was by immunoSEQ multiplex PCR. That table is the source of V, J and clone size, and D and trimming were worked out from the DNA. The sample lists roughly 200,000 clones, over 80% occurring once. What was sequenced was peripheral blood. The rearrangement uses TRBV4-2 and TRBJ2-3; D is unresolved. The receptor comes from a man in his forties with acute or convalescent COVID-19. The CDR3 region is CASSQVLLADTQYF. The DNA of the CDR3 is TGTGCCAGCAGCCAAGTGCTTCTAGCAGATACGCAGTATTTT.